What follows are 16 T cell receptor beta chains derived from one specimen sequenced in a study of blood T cell repertoires in COVID-19. TCRdb keeps only in-frame clones here, not all; method: immunoSEQ multiplex PCR. The sample lists more than 200,000 clones; 80% to 90% were seen once. The sequencing input was peripheral blood. These receptors originate from an elderly woman with COVID-19, enrolled during active disease.

V usage is TRBV19 and J usage is TRBJ1-2, with D uncertain. Germline V gene lookup returns CDR1 LNHDA and CDR2 SQIVND (reference sequence). The CDR3 runs to 13 residues. V lost 1 base and J 6 bases, leaving 9 bases between the germline ends. The CDR3 nucleotides are TGTGCCAGTAGTATAGGCCCTACGCATGGCTACACCTTC. Protein product: CASSIGPTHGYTF.

This sequence joins TRBV5-6 and TRBJ1-2; D may be TRBD1 (5 bases). The CDR3 runs 16 residues. Trimming shortened V by 0 bases and J by 5 bases, and 17 bases separated the two germline ends. Germline V gene lookup returns CDR1 SGHDT and CDR2 YYEEEE. The DNA for the CDR3 is TGTGCCAGCAGCTTGGCCGGTAATACAGGTGGATATGGCTACACCTTC. This codes for CASSLAGNTGGYGYTF.

Of note for this clone: The junction shows a germline mismatch at one end, possibly a read error. The V and J genes are TRBV7-2 and TRBJ1-2, with 12 bases matching TRBD1. Looked up from germline, CDR1 is SGHTA and CDR2 is FQGNSA. This CDR3 is 15 amino acids long. CDR3 sequence: CASSVAGTGGFGHTF. The CDR3 bases are TGTGCCAGCAGCGTAGCCGGGACAGGGGGCTTTGGCCACACCTTC.

The CDR3 DNA is TGCGCCAGCAGCTTTGAGGGAAATGGCTACACCTTC. This gives the protein CASSFEGNGYTF. The V gene is TRBV5-1, the J gene TRBJ1-2; D gene uncertain. The CDR3 length is 12 residues. The V end was cut by 2 bases, the J end by 6 bases, with 8 bases between. Per the germline V gene, CDR1 is SGHRS and CDR2 is YFSETQ.

Remarks on this clone: Other DNA variants within this sample encode the same CDR3. V and J are TRBV7-2 and TRBJ2-5; 12 bases are a match to TRBD2. With V trimmed by 1 base and J by 2 bases, 2 bases remained unmatched. The CDR3 loop spans 16 amino acids. CDR1 SGHTA and CDR2 FQGNSA come from the germline V gene. CDR3 loop: CASSLGLAGAQETQYF. DNA for the CDR3: TGTGCCAGCAGCTTAGGACTAGCGGGGGCTCAAGAGACCCAGTACTTC.

The V gene is TRBV10-3, the J gene TRBJ2-1; TRBD1 matches at 7 bases. The trim removed 5 bases at V and 5 bases at J, leaving 6 bases unmatched. The germline gives CDR1 ENHRY, CDR2 SYGVKD. This CDR3 is built from 14 residues. CDR3 sequence: CAISLRGQDNEQFF. In DNA form, the CDR3 reads TGTGCCATCAGTCTAAGGGGGCAGGACAATGAGCAGTTCTTC.

The chain joins TRBV24-1 to TRBJ2-1, with D tentatively TRBD2 (6 bases). The germline V gene has CDR1 KGHDR and CDR2 SFDVKD. This CDR3 spans 16 amino acids. V was clipped by 3 bases and J by 0 bases, with 11 bases between them. CDR3 region: CATSDRMGGSYNEQFF. Here the CDR3 DNA reads TGTGCCACCAGTGATCGTATGGGGGGCTCCTACAATGAGCAGTTCTTC.

The chain links TRBV20-1 to TRBJ1-4; 12 nucleotides align to TRBD1. J lost 3 bases, V lost 3 bases, and 5 bases had no gene match. The CDR3 totals 16 residues. From germline, CDR1 is DFQATT and CDR2 SNEGSKA (reference sequence). The CDR3 spells CSASRDRGRANEKLFF. CDR3 nucleotide sequence: TGCAGTGCTAGTAGGGACAGGGGGCGGGCTAATGAAAAACTGTTTTTT.

The rearrangement links TRBV5-1 to TRBJ1-2, with D perhaps TRBD1 (5 bases). Germline CDR1 SGHRS, CDR2 YFSETQ. This CDR3 is built from 14 residues. Trimming pared 0 bases from V and 4 bases from J, leaving 10 bases between. Here the CDR3 DNA reads TGCGCCAGCAGCTTGGAAGGGGAACCCTATGGCTACACCTTC. Translated: CASSLEGEPYGYTF.

The chain uses TRBV6-5 and TRBJ2-7, with 13 bases that match TRBD2. Germline values: CDR1 MNHEY, CDR2 SVGAGI. The CDR3 runs to 15 residues. With 7 bases clipped from V and 4 bases from J, the junction kept 7 bases outside the gene matches. This CDR3 reads CASKGTSGNLYEQYV. The CDR3 DNA reads TGTGCCAGCAAGGGGACTAGCGGGAATCTATACGAGCAGTACGTC.

The rearrangement uses TRBV2 and TRBJ1-1, with no clear D. Germline V CDR1 and CDR2: SNHLY, FYNNEI. Trimming shortened V by 5 bases and J by 5 bases, and 18 bases separated the two germline ends. This CDR3 spans 15 amino acids. The CDR3 spells CASSTNSLLLTEAFF. DNA of the CDR3: TGTGCCAGCAGTACCAACTCCCTCCTTTTGACTGAAGCTTTCTTT.

The chain uses TRBV29-1 and TRBJ2-3, with 8 nucleotides matching TRBD2. CDR1 and CDR2 (germline): SQVTM, ANQGSEA. The V segment lost 7 bases and the J segment 4 bases; nucleotides outside the gene matches: 13. There are 15 residues in the CDR3. CDR3 residues: CSARGSGDSPDTQYF. The CDR3 coding sequence is TGCAGCGCCCGGGGTAGCGGGGACTCGCCAGATACGCAGTATTTT.

V usage is TRBV7-6 and J usage is TRBJ1-6; D call uncertain. V gave up 2 bases and J gave up 7 bases, with 15 bases separating them. This CDR3 is 16 amino acids long. The germline CDR1 and CDR2 sequences are SGHVS and FNYEAQ. The CDR3 spells CASSLSSSAVNSPLHF. CDR3 in DNA: TGTGCCAGCAGCTTATCATCGTCGGCGGTAAATTCACCCCTCCACTTT.

Only a few counts were recorded for this clone. The chain is built from TRBV21-1 and TRBJ1-6; the DNA was not used to check the table's D call, TRBD1. TRBV21-1 corresponds to a pseudogene. The CDR3 has 20 amino acids. CDR3 DNA sequence: TGTGCCAGCAGCAATCCAATGGAGTCGTGCAGGGGGCCGTCGCGTTCACCCCTCCACTTT. This sequence encodes CASSNPMESCRGPSRSPLHF.

This chain joins TRBV11-2 and TRBJ2-1; the match to TRBD1 covers 9 bases. V lost 6 bases and J lost 6; bases outside the gene matches: 3. The CDR3 length is 13 residues. Germline values: CDR1 SGHAT, CDR2 FQNNGV. CDR3 loop: CASREGQGNEQFF. The CDR3 DNA is TGTGCCAGCAGGGAGGGACAGGGCAATGAGCAGTTCTTC.

The CDR3 sequence: CASSPRGGVEKLFF. CDR3 DNA: TGTGCCAGCAGCCCAAGGGGCGGTGTAGAAAAACTGTTTTTT. This chain connects TRBV11-2 to TRBJ1-4; maybe TRBD1 (5 bases). V was pared by 5 bases and J by 8 bases, with 15 bases between. From germline, CDR1 is SGHAT and CDR2 FQNNGV. This CDR3 is built from 14 residues.